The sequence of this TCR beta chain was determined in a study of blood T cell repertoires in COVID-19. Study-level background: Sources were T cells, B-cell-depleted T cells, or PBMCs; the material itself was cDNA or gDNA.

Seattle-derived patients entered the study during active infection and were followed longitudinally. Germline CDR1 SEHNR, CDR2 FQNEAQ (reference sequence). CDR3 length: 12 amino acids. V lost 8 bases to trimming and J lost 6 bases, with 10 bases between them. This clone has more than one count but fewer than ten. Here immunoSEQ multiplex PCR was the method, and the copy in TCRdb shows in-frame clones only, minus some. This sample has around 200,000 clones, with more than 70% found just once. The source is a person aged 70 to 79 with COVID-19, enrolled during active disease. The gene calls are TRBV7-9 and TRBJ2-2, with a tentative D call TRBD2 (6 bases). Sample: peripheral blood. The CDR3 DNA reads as TGTGCCAGCGGAGGAGGGTCCGGGGAGCTGTTTTTT. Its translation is CASGGGSGELFF.